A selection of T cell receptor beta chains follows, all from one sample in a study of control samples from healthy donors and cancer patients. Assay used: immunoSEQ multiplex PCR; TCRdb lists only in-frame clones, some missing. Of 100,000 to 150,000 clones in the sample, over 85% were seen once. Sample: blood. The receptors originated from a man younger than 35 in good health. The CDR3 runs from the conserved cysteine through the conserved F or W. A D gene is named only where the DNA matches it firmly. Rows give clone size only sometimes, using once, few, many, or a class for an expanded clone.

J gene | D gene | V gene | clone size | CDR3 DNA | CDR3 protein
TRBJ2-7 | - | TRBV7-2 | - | TGTGCCAGCAGCTTAGCTTCACGGCAAAACTACGAGCAGTACTTC | CASSLASRQNYEQYF
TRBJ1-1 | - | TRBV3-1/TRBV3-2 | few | TGTGCCAGCAGCCGTTTCATGGGGGGGCTCACTGAAGCTTTCTTT | CASSRFMGGLTEAFF
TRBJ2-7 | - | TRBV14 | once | TGTGCCAGCAGCCAGTCCTACGAGCAGTACTTC | CASSQSYEQYF
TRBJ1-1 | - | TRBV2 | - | TGTGCCAGCAGTGGAGGCCTTGACAGGGAAGCTTTCTTT | CASSGGLDREAFF
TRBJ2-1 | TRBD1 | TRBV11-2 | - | TGTGCCAGCAGCCCGAGACAGGGGGCCGATAATGAGCAGTTCTTC | CASSPRQGADNEQFF
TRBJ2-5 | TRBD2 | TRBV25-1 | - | TGTGCCAGCAGTCCGGGACTAGCGGGGGGGGGTCAAGAGACCCAGTACTTC | CASSPGLAGGGQETQYF
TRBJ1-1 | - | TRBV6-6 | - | TGTGCCAGCAGTTCCCCAGGTTGGGGCTCTGAAGCTTTCTTT | CASSSPGWGSEAFF
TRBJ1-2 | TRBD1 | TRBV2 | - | TGTGCCAGCAGGGGGACAGTCTTCTATGGCTACACCTTC | CASRGTVFYGYTF
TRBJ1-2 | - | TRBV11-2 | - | TGTGCCAGCAGCTTAGCCGGGGTGGACGGCTACACCTTC | CASSLAGVDGYTF
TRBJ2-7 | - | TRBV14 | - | TGTGCCAGCAGCCAAGGGGGGGGCGCGAGGACCGAGCAGTACTTC | CASSQGGGARTEQYF
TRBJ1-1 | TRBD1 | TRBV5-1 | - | TGCGCCAGCAGCCTAGAAGGGACAGGTAACACTGAAGCTTTCTTT | CASSLEGTGNTEAFF